This T cell receptor beta chain derives from a study of T cell responses to AZD1222 COVID-19 vaccine. At the level of the study: Second-dose groups at about 4 or about 12 weeks were pooled.

Clones were read by immunoSEQ multiplex PCR, and TCRdb kept only the in-frame ones, dropping some. The sample consists of some 150,000 clones, about 90% of them appearing once. The CDR3 loop spans 14 amino acids. CDR1 is KGHSH and CDR2 is LQKENI in the germline V gene. Trimming stripped 3 bases from V and 8 bases from J, with 16 bases between. This specimen consisted of peripheral blood, obtained on day 0 of AZD1222 vaccination. This clonotype originated in an adult in good health. V and J are TRBV18 and TRBJ1-2; weak D call: TRBD1 (6 bases). The CDR3 sequence: CASSPTGRGEGYTF. CDR3 in DNA: TGTGCCAGCTCACCCACAGGGAGGGGAGAGGGCTACACCTTC.